Sequencing of this T cell receptor beta chain was carried out in a study of blood T cells in healthy people across ages. General study results and limits: The lack of PBMC sorting stopped any conclusive naive versus antigen-experienced comparison. Observed TCR beta diversity showed a strong correlation with the percentage of naive T cells as measured by flow cytometry.

Researchers collected around 10 milliliters of peripheral blood from every single donor. V was shortened by 4 bases and J by 0 bases, with 15 bases between the two germline ends. CDR1 and CDR2 from the germline V gene are ENHRY and SYGVKD. This CDR3 contains 16 residues. Sample-barcoded 5' priming and a J-beta primer mix drove a second PCR of about 7 to 12 cycles. One entry per CDR3 protein, called by TCRdb with MiXCR from the 5' RACE reads. This sample yields roughly 1,500,000 distinct CDR3 sequences, of which about 35% are seen a single time; 11% belongs to the top ten. Points on this clonotype: What it binds is not known.

The V gene is TRBV10-3, the J gene TRBJ1-2; no clear D. Sequenced sample: blood. The receptor was derived from a woman under 40 in good health. CDR3 sequence (DNA): TGTGCCATCAGTGGAATGAAGAACACCGCTAACTATGGCTACACCTTC. It codes for CAISGMKNTANYGYTF.